This TCR beta chain was sequenced in a study of shared clonotypes between healthy human individuals. CDR3 length: 15 residues. Per the germline V gene, CDR1 is SNHLY and CDR2 is FYNNEI. The ends were cut back, 7 bases at V and 0 bases at J, with 13 bases in the middle. General study findings and limits: When compared with the clonotypes that were shared by all four sorted-subset donors, the non-shared clonotypes turned out to have lower generation probabilities. The study drew on few donors, limiting represented genetic and exposure-history diversity.

Assay runs were performed at deep level. Sorted-subset replicate PCRs used approximately 180 ng of genomic DNA. This amount corresponded to approximately 30,000 T cell genomes. Using immunoSEQ multiplex PCR, the repertoire was profiled, and TCRdb retains in-frame clones only, with some absent. Altogether about 2.4 million clones are present, roughly 93% being singletons, with the ten largest covering 0.36%. Details on this clone: The antigen is undetermined.

The TCR originated in a man between 18 and 29 years old in good health. Some clones in this sample may be carry-over from other donors' samples. Sequencing input: naive CD4+ T cells from PBMCs. The sample's subset: CD45RA+ positively selected. The chain combines TRBV2 with TRBJ2-4, with D tentatively TRBD2 (5 bases). The CDR3 is CASTAYEGAKNIQYF. Written as DNA, the CDR3 is TGTGCCAGCACCGCCTATGAGGGAGCCAAAAACATTCAGTACTTC.